The 8 T cell receptor beta chains presented below share a single source sample, sequenced in a study of regulatory T cells in long-lasting Graves disease. Described time point: persistent/refractory GD, antithyroid drugs over 5 years with positive TRAb. TCR sequences were obtained from RNA taken from PBMCs. Both iRepertoire HTBI primers and Arm-PCR of CDR3 regions were used to build the TCR beta libraries. TCRdb analysed the multiplex PCR reads with MiXCR anew, one entry per CDR3 protein. The top ten clones hold 25% to 35% of a sample with under 450,000 distinct CDR3 sequences, 23% of them seen once. The specimen comprised peripheral blood mononuclear cells (PBMCs), sampled when the disease was refractory, from a patient treated with antithyroid drugs. The receptors were gathered from a middle-aged woman with Graves disease.

This clonotype has at least ten counts. The V and J genes are TRBV7-9 and TRBJ2-2; 11 bases map to TRBD1. There are 15 residues in the CDR3. V lost 6 bases, J lost 7 bases, and 7 bases stayed unmatched. In germline, CDR1 is SEHNR, CDR2 FQNEAQ (reference sequence). CDR3 in amino acids: CASRPGQGGVGELFF. The CDR3 nucleotides read TGTGCCAGCAGACCGGGACAGGGGGGAGTCGGGGAGCTGTTTTTT.

This clonotype was picked up many times. This sequence joins TRBV2 and TRBJ2-4; D remains ambiguous. Germline V CDR1 and CDR2: SNHLY, FYNNEI. The CDR3 totals 18 residues. Trimming removed 8 bases from V and 0 bases from J, with 23 bases in between. CDR3 sequence (DNA): TGTGCCAGCTTTCCCCCCCCCACGAGCCTCCTAGCCAAAAACATTCAGTACTTC. As protein: CASFPPPTSLLAKNIQYF.

The CDR3 DNA sequence: TGTGCCAGTCCTACAGGGGTTAATCAGCCCCAGCATTTT. Amino acid sequence: CASPTGVNQPQHF. The chain has TRBV14 and TRBJ1-5; 7 bases line up with TRBD1. CDR3 size: 13 residues. Germline lookup yields CDR1 SGHDN and CDR2 FVKESK. V lost 9 bases, J lost 4 bases, and 6 bases stayed unmatched.

This clonotype was seen a handful of times. The V call is TRBV7-3, the J call TRBJ2-5, with D unresolved. From germline, CDR1 is SGHTA and CDR2 FQGTGA. The CDR3 contains 14 residues. V shed 5 bases and J shed 1 base, with 11 bases lying between them. The CDR3 reads CASSPGRSQETQYF. For the CDR3, the DNA is TGTGCCAGCAGCCCCGGGCGGTCCCAAGAGACCCAGTACTTC.

V is TRBV5-1 and J is TRBJ2-1; D gene ambiguous. The CDR3 loop spans 16 amino acids. Germline CDR1 is SGHRS and CDR2 is YFSETQ. The V end was cut by 0 bases, the J end by 5 bases, with 15 bases between. DNA for the CDR3: TGCGCCAGCAGCTTGGGATCGTGGGTAGAACACAATGAGCAGTTCTTC. Translation: CASSLGSWVEHNEQFF.

The chain couples TRBV28 to TRBJ2-2; TRBD2 aligns across 8 bases. Germline CDR1 and CDR2: MDHEN and SYDVKM. The CDR3 has 15 amino acids. V shed 11 bases, J shed 3 bases, and the junction held 11 bases outside the gene matches. CDR3 bases: TGTGCCGCTCGGGAGGGTGGGGAGGACACCGGGGAGCTGTTTTTT. Its translation is CAAREGGEDTGELFF.

V usage is TRBV28 and J usage is TRBJ2-1; 7 bases are a match to TRBD2. With V trimmed by 6 bases and J by 5 bases, 10 bases remained unmatched. The CDR3 sequence is 15 residues long. Per germline, CDR1 MDHEN and CDR2 SYDVKM. CDR3 DNA sequence: TGTGCCAGCAGCCACCCTAGCGGAGCCAACAATGAGCAGTTCTTC. It specifies CASSHPSGANNEQFF.

The chain employs TRBV4-1 and TRBJ2-5; D not resolved. CDR3 size: 14 residues. V was pared by 0 bases and J by 9 bases, with 14 bases between. CDR1 is MGHRA, CDR2 YSYEKL, per germline. CDR3: CASSQDRVERAQYF. The CDR3 DNA is TGCGCCAGCAGCCAAGATCGTGTCGAGAGAGCCCAGTACTTC.